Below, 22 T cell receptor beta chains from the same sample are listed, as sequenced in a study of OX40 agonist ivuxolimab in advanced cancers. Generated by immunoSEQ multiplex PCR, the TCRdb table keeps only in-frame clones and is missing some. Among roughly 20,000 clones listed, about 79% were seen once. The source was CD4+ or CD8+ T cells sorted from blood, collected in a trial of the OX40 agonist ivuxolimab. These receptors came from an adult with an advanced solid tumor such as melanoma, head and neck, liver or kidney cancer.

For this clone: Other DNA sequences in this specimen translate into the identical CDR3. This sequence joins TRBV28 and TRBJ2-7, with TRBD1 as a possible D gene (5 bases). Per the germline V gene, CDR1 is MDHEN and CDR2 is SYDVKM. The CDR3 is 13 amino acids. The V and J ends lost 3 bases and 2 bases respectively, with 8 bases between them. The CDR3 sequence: CASSFGQAYEQYF. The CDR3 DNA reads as TGTGCCAGCAGTTTTGGACAAGCCTACGAGCAGTACTTC.

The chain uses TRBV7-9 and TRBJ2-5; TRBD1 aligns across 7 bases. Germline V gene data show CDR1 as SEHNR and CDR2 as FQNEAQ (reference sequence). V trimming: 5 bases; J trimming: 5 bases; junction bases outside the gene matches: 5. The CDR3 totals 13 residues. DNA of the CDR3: TGTGCCAGCAGCCTACAGGGGTCCGAGACCCAGTACTTC. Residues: CASSLQGSETQYF.

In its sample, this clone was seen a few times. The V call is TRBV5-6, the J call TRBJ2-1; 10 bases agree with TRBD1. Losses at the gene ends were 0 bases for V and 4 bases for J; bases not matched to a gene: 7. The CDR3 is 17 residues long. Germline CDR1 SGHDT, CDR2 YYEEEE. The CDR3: CASSLAAGDRGYNEQFF. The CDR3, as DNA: TGTGCCAGCAGCTTGGCGGCAGGGGACAGGGGTTACAATGAGCAGTTCTTC.

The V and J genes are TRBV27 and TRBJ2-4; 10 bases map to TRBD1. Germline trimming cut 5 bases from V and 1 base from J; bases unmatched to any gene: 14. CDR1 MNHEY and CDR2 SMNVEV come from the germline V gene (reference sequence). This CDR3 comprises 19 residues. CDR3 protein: CASSGGQGIPVDAKNIQYF. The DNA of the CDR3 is TGTGCCAGCAGTGGGGGACAGGGGATTCCAGTTGATGCCAAAAACATTCAGTACTTC.

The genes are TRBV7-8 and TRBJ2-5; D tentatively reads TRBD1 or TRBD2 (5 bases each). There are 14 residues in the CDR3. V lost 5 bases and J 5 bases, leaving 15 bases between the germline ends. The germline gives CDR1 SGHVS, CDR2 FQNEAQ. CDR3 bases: TGTGCCAGCAGCCCCGGGACCCGAGGGGAGACCCAGTACTTC. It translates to CASSPGTRGETQYF. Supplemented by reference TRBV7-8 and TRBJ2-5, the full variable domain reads GAGVSQSPRYKVAKRGQDVALRCDPISGHVSLFWYQQALGQGPEFLTYFQNEAQLDKSGLPSDRFFAERPEGSVSTLKIQRTQQEDSAVYLCASSPGTRGETQYFGPGTRLLVL.

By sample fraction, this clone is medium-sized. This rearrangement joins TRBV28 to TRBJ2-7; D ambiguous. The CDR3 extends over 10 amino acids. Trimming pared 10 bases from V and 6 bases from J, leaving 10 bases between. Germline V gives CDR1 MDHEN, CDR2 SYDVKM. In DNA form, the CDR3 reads TGTGCCACCGCCTTGGGCGAGCAGTACTTC. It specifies CATALGEQYF.

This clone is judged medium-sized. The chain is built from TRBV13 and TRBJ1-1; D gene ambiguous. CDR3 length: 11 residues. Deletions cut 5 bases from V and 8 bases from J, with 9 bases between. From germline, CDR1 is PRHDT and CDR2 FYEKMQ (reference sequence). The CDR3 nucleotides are TGTGCCAGCAGCCAAACTGGAGAAGCTTTCTTT. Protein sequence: CASSQTGEAFF.

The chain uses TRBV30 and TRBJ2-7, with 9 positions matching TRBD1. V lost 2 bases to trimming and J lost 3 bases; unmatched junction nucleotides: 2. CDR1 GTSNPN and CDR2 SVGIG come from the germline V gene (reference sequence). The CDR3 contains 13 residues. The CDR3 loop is CAWSKGQGYEQYF. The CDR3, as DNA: TGTGCCTGGAGTAAGGGACAGGGCTACGAGCAGTACTTC. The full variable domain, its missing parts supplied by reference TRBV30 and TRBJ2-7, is SQTIHQWPATLVQPVGSPLSLECTVEGTSNPNLYWYRQAAGRGLQLLFYSVGIGQISSEVPQNLSASRPQDRQFILSSKKLLLSDSGFYLCAWSKGQGYEQYFGPGTRLTVT.

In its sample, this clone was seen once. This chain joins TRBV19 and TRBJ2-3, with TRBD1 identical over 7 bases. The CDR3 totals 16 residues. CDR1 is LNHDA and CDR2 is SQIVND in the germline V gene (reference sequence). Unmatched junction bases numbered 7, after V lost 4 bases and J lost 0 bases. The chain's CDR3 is CASSTRQGPSTDTQYF. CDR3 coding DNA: TGTGCCAGTAGTACCAGACAGGGACCGAGCACAGATACGCAGTATTTT.

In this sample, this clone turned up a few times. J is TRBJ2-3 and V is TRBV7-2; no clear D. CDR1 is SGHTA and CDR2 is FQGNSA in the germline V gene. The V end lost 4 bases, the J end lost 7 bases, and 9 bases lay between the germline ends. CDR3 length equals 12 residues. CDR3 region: CASSSLSNTQYF. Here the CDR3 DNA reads TGTGCCAGCAGCTCACTTTCCAATACGCAGTATTTT.

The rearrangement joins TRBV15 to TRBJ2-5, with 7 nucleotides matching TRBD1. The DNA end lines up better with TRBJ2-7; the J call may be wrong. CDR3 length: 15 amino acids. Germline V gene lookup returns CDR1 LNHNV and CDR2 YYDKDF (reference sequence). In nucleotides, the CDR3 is TGTGCCACCAGCAGAGGAGACAGGGAGCCCTACGAGCAGTACTTC. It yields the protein CATSRGDREPYEQYF.

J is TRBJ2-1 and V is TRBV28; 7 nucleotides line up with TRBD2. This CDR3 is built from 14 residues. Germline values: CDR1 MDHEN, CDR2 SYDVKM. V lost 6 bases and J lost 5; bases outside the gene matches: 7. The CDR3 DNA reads TGTGCCAGCAGGCCTAGCGGACCAGACAATGAGCAGTTCTTC. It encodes CASRPSGPDNEQFF.

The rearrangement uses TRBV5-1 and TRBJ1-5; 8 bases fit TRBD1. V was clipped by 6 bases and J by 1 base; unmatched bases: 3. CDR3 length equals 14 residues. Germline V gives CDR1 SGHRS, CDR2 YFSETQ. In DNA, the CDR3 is TGCGCCAGCACCGGGACAGGAAGCAATCAGCCCCAGCATTTT. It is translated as CASTGTGSNQPQHF.

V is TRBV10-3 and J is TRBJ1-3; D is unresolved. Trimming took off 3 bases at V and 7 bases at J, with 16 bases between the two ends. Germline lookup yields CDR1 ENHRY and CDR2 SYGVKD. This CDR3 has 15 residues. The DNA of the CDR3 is TGTGCCATCAGTGACCCCCTATGGCAGGCGAACACCATATATTTT. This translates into CAISDPLWQANTIYF.

CDR3 region: CASSRQETQYF. DNA of the CDR3: TGTGCCAGCAGCCGCCAAGAGACCCAGTACTTC. This chain joins TRBV7-9 and TRBJ2-5; unclear D gene. V lost 5 bases and J lost 1, with 2 bases in between. Germline CDR1 reads SEHNR; CDR2 reads FQNEAQ (reference sequence). This CDR3 has 11 amino acids.

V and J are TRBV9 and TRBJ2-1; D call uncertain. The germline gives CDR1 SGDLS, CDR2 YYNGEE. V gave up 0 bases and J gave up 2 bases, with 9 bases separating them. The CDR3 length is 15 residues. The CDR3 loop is CASSVAGRAYNEQFF. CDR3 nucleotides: TGTGCCAGCAGCGTAGCTGGTCGGGCCTACAATGAGCAGTTCTTC.

The CDR3 reads CASSYMGVQEKLFF. The CDR3 DNA sequence: TGTGCCAGCAGTTACATGGGGGTACAGGAAAAACTGTTTTTT. The genes are TRBV6-5 and TRBJ1-4, with D tentatively TRBD1 (5 bases). The germline CDR1 and CDR2 sequences are MNHEY and SVGAGI. Trimming left V 2 bases short and J 8 bases short, with 12 bases between. CDR3 length equals 14 residues.

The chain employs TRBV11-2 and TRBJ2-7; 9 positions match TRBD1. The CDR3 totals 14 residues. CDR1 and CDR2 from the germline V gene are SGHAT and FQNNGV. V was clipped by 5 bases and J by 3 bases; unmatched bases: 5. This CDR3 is CASSDRDRVYEQYF. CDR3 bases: TGTGCCAGCAGCGACCGGGACAGGGTCTACGAGCAGTACTTC. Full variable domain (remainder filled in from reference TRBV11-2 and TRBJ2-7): EAGVAQSPRYKIIEKRQSVAFWCNPISGHATLYWYQQILGQGPKLLIQFQNNGVVDDSQLPKDRFSAERLKGVDSTLKIQPAKLEDSAVYLCASSDRDRVYEQYFGPGTRLTVT.

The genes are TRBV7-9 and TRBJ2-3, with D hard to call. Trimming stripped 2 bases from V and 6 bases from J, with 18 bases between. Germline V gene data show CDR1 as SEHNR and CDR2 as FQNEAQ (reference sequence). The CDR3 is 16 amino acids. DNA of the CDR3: TGTGCCAGCAGCTTAATCGGGCTAGGGTTGGCCGATACGCAGTATTTT. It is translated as CASSLIGLGLADTQYF.

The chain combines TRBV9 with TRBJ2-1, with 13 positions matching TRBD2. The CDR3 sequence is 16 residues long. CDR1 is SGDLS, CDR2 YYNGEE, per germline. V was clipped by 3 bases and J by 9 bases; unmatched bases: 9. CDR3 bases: TGTGCCAGCAGCGACAAATGGACTAGCGGGAGCGGTGAGCAGTTCTTC. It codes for CASSDKWTSGSGEQFF.

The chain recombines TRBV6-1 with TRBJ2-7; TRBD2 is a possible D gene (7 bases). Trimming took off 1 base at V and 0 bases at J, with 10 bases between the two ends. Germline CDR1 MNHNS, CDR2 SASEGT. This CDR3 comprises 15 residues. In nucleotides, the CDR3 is TGTGCCAGCAGTGAAGAGGGGGGGAGCTCCTACGAGCAGTACTTC. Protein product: CASSEEGGSSYEQYF.

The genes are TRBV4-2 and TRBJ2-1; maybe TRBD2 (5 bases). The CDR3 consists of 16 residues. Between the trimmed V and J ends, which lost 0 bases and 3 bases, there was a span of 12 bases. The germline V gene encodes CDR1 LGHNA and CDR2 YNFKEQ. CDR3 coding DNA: TGTGCCAGCAGCCAAGATGGGCTAGCTCTCTACAATGAGCAGTTCTTC. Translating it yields CASSQDGLALYNEQFF.